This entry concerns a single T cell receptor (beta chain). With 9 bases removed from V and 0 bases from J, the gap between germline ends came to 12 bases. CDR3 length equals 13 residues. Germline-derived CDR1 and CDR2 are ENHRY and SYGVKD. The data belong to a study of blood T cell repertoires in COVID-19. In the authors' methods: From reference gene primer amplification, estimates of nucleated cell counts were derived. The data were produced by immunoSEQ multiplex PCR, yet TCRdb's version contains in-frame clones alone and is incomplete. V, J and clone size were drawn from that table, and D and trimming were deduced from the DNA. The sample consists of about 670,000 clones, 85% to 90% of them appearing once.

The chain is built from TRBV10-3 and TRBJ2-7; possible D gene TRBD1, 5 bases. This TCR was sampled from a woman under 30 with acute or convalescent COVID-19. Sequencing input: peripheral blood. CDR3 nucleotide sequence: TGTGCCATAGAGGACGGACACTCCTACGAGCAGTACTTC. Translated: CAIEDGHSYEQYF.